This T cell receptor (beta chain) is from a study of T cell repertoires in cytomegalovirus infection. Study information: Public TCR beta signatures were indicative of both CMV infection and a matching HLA type.

From the reads, TCRdb called clonotypes with MiXCR, one entry per CDR3 protein. Here the sample spans nearly 450,000 distinct CDR3 sequences, 31% being singletons. V trimming: 9 bases; J trimming: 5 bases; junction bases outside the gene matches: 6. Germline loops: CDR1 KGHDR, CDR2 SFDVKD. CDR3 length: 13 amino acids. Study-wide results and caveats: Carriers of CMV and the relevant HLA type were discriminated by public TCR beta frequency. In two of eight donors, the top clonotype was HLA-C-restricted CMV-specific.

To note about this clonotype: What it binds is not known.

The sequencing input was PBMCs. The sequence was obtained from a human donor in good health (CMV status not recorded). Some clones in this sample may be carry-over from other donors' samples. The gene calls are TRBV24-1 and TRBJ2-3, with TRBD1 identical over 8 bases. Here the CDR3 reads CATSQGAVDTQYF. As DNA, the CDR3 is TGTGCCACCTCTCAGGGGGCTGTAGATACGCAGTATTTT.